This TCR beta chain derives from a study of T cell changes during pregnancy in multiple sclerosis. The repertoire was sequenced with immunoSEQ multiplex PCR; TCRdb's copy has only in-frame clones and lacks some. The data hold tens of thousands of clones, with roughly 86% observed a single time. This specimen consisted of CD8+ T cells from peripheral blood mononuclear cells, obtained before pregnancy. The sequence was obtained from a female donor with multiple sclerosis, enrolled in a pregnancy study.

Written as DNA, the CDR3 is TGCGCCAGCAGCTTTGGTCCGGGACAGACCTATGGCTACACCTTC. This translates into CASSFGPGQTYGYTF. The chain recombines TRBV5-1 with TRBJ1-2, with 7 bases lining up with TRBD1. V shed 2 bases, J shed 4 bases, and the junction held 8 bases outside the gene matches. Germline V lookup: CDR1 SGHRS, CDR2 YFSETQ. This CDR3 has 15 amino acids.